One and the same sample provided the 30 T cell receptor beta chains below, sequenced in a study of OX40 agonist ivuxolimab in advanced cancers. Measured with immunoSEQ multiplex PCR; TCRdb has only the in-frame clones, and not every one. The sample has 65,000 to 80,000 clones; 86% are singletons. The source was CD4+ or CD8+ T cells sorted from blood, collected in a trial of the OX40 agonist ivuxolimab. All receptors derive from an adult with an advanced solid tumor such as melanoma, head and neck, liver or kidney cancer.

The DNA of the CDR3 is TGTGCCAGCAGCTTAAGAGGCCCCAGTGGCAATCAGCCCCAGCATTTT. It translates to CASSLRGPSGNQPQHF. V and J are TRBV7-3 and TRBJ1-5, with D unclear. Per germline, CDR1 SGHTA and CDR2 FQGTGA. The CDR3 is 16 amino acids. Deletions cut 1 base from V and 2 bases from J, with 12 bases between.

This chain connects TRBV6-1 to TRBJ1-2; D gene ambiguous. From germline, CDR1 is MNHNS and CDR2 SASEGT. The CDR3 extends over 13 amino acids. V lost 6 bases and J 6 bases, leaving 14 bases between the germline ends. Here the CDR3 reads CASSDPGVHGYTF. CDR3 DNA: TGTGCCAGCAGCGATCCCGGGGTTCATGGCTACACCTTC.

The chain has TRBV4-1 and TRBJ2-1, with 13 bases aligning to TRBD2. J lost 5 bases, V lost 3 bases, and 7 bases had no gene match. The length of the CDR3 is 17 residues. Looked up from germline, CDR1 is MGHRA and CDR2 is YSYEKL. The CDR3 DNA reads as TGCGCCAGCAGCCATCACCCCGGGACTAGCGGGAACAATGAGCAGTTCTTC. It yields the protein CASSHHPGTSGNNEQFF.

The CDR3 loop is CASSPDRTNTGELFF. In nucleotides, the CDR3 is TGTGCCAGCTCACCCGACAGGACGAACACCGGGGAGCTGTTTTTT. The rearrangement joins TRBV18 to TRBJ2-2; perhaps TRBD1 as D (6 bases). From germline, CDR1 is KGHSH and CDR2 LQKENI. CDR3 size: 15 residues. Trimming cost V 3 bases and J 0 bases, with 8 bases left between them.

The rearrangement links TRBV25-1 to TRBJ1-1; a weak D match, TRBD1 (5 bases). Trimming stripped 1 base from V and 5 bases from J, with 11 bases between. The CDR3 has 14 amino acids. Germline values: CDR1 MGHDK, CDR2 SYGVNS. The CDR3 sequence: CASSEFPGGTEAFF. The CDR3 DNA is TGTGCCAGCAGTGAATTCCCCGGGGGGACTGAAGCTTTCTTT.

This clone was recorded only once. The chain combines TRBV28 with TRBJ1-5, with 7 bases lining up with TRBD1. V dropped 6 bases and J dropped 3; count of bases not matched to a gene: 5. The CDR3 runs 14 residues. Germline CDR1 reads MDHEN; CDR2 reads SYDVKM. CDR3 amino acids: CASRTGTVNQPQHF. The CDR3 DNA reads as TGTGCCAGCAGGACAGGGACCGTCAATCAGCCCCAGCATTTT.

The V gene is TRBV21-1, the J gene TRBJ2-1; the table's D call, TRBD2, was not checked against the DNA. TRBV21-1 is deemed a pseudogene. The CDR3 extends over 17 amino acids. The CDR3 protein is CASSKASGGAGSNEQFF. CDR3 sequence (DNA): TGTGCCAGCAGCAAAGCTAGCGGGGGGGCCGGGTCCAATGAGCAGTTCTTC.

The table lists this clone with a count of one. The chain recombines TRBV9 with TRBJ2-1; 7 bases agree with TRBD2. The ends lost 4 bases at V and 6 bases at J; junction bases unmatched: 7. The germline V gene encodes CDR1 SGDLS and CDR2 YYNGEE. This CDR3 is built from 14 residues. The CDR3 coding sequence is TGTGCCAGCAGCCGACTAGCTAGGACCAATGAGCAGTTCTTC. It encodes CASSRLARTNEQFF.

CDR3 DNA sequence: TGTGCCAGCAGCTTGACGGGACCGAATTCACCCCTCCACTTT. Its translation is CASSLTGPNSPLHF. The genes are TRBV5-5 and TRBJ1-6; D might be TRBD1 (5 bases). Germline assignment: CDR1 SGHKS and CDR2 YYEKEE (reference sequence). The CDR3 consists of 14 residues. Trimming removed 1 base from V and 7 bases from J, with 9 bases in between.

This clone occurred once. CDR3 in DNA: TGTGCCAGCAGCCCGAGGGGGGACGAAAAACTGTTTTTT. This codes for CASSPRGDEKLFF. The chain links TRBV7-2 to TRBJ1-4, with D perhaps matching TRBD1 (6 bases). V dropped 5 bases and J dropped 8 bases, with 12 bases sitting between them. Germline V gives CDR1 SGHTA, CDR2 FQGNSA. There are 13 residues in the CDR3.

The V and J genes are TRBV14 and TRBJ2-7, with 8 positions matching TRBD2. With V trimmed by 3 bases and J by 0 bases, 4 bases remained unmatched. CDR1 SGHDN and CDR2 FVKESK come from the germline V gene. The CDR3 runs to 15 residues. CDR3 protein: CASSHRGGNSYEQYF. CDR3 nucleotides: TGTGCCAGCAGCCACCGCGGGGGGAACTCCTACGAGCAGTACTTC.

The chain is built from TRBV5-6 and TRBJ2-7; D gene uncertain. The CDR3 totals 11 residues. Germline assignment: CDR1 SGHDT and CDR2 YYEEEE. Deletions cut 3 bases from V and 3 bases from J, with 4 bases between. The CDR3 nucleotides read TGTGCCAGCAGCTCGGGCTACGAGCAGTACTTC. As protein: CASSSGYEQYF.

CDR3 loop: CASSSTSGMPDTQYF. The CDR3 nucleotides are TGCGCCAGCAGCTCGACTAGCGGGATGCCAGATACGCAGTATTTT. This chain joins TRBV5-1 and TRBJ2-3; 11 positions match TRBD2. This CDR3 has 15 amino acids. J lost 4 bases, V lost 3 bases, and 4 bases had no gene match. The germline CDR1 and CDR2 sequences are SGHRS and YFSETQ.

The CDR3, as DNA: TGTGCCATCAGTGAGTTGGGGACAGAAAGAAGGCCCCAGCATTTT. This translates into CAISELGTERRPQHF. This sequence joins TRBV10-3 and TRBJ1-5; TRBD1 matches at 7 bases. With V trimmed by 1 base and J by 9 bases, 9 bases remained unmatched. The germline V gene has CDR1 ENHRY and CDR2 SYGVKD. The CDR3 consists of 15 residues.

The chain is built from TRBV11-2 and TRBJ2-5; the D gene is possibly TRBD2 (5 bases). Germline lookup yields CDR1 SGHAT and CDR2 FQNNGV. The CDR3 length is 16 residues. V shed 1 base and J shed 1 base, with 13 bases lying between them. CDR3 DNA: TGTGCCAGCAGCTTAGGTTACCGAGGGCGCCAAGAGACCCAGTACTTC. Translating it yields CASSLGYRGRQETQYF.

The rearrangement uses TRBV28 and TRBJ2-3; TRBD2 aligns across 8 bases. CDR1 is MDHEN, CDR2 SYDVKM, per germline. Unmatched junction bases numbered 8, after V lost 4 bases and J lost 2 bases. This CDR3 has 16 residues. Here the CDR3 reads CASSSPGLGATDTQYF. As DNA, the CDR3 is TGTGCCAGCAGTTCGCCGGGACTAGGGGCCACAGATACGCAGTATTTT.

The CDR3 bases are TGTGCCAGCAACAGAGGGACGGGGGTCGGTACTGGAAACACCATATATTTT. This translates into CASNRGTGVGTGNTIYF. This sequence joins TRBV11-2 and TRBJ1-3; TRBD1 is a possible D gene (5 bases). The CDR3 extends over 17 amino acids. CDR1 is SGHAT, CDR2 FQNNGV, per germline. Trimming stripped 7 bases from V and 2 bases from J, with 21 bases between.

The chain carries TRBV19 and TRBJ2-7, with 9 positions matching TRBD1. The CDR3 contains 14 residues. Losses at the gene ends were 6 bases for V and 5 bases for J; bases not matched to a gene: 8. The germline gives CDR1 LNHDA, CDR2 SQIVND (reference sequence). In DNA form, the CDR3 reads TGTGCCAGTAGCACCGGGACAGGGCGGAACGAGCAGTACTTC. Translating gives CASSTGTGRNEQYF.

The rearrangement joins TRBV7-3 to TRBJ2-7, with a weak D call TRBD2 (6 bases). V was clipped by 5 bases and J by 3 bases, with 20 bases between them. The CDR3 loop spans 16 amino acids. CDR1 SGHTA and CDR2 FQGTGA come from the germline V gene. The CDR3 loop is CASSAEGRSIGYEQYF. CDR3 in DNA: TGTGCCAGCAGCGCGGAGGGACGATCCATTGGCTACGAGCAGTACTTC. Full variable domain (remainder filled in from reference TRBV7-3 and TRBJ2-7): GAGVSQTPSNKVTEKGKYVELRCDPISGHTALYWYRQSLGQGPEFLIYFQGTGAADDSGLPNDRFFAVRPEGSVSTLKIQRTERGDSAVYLCASSAEGRSIGYEQYFGPGTRLTVT.

The rearrangement uses TRBV18 and TRBJ2-5, with D hard to call. The length of the CDR3 is 14 residues. CDR1 is KGHSH, CDR2 LQKENI, per germline. Trimming stripped 3 bases from V and 1 base from J, with 9 bases between. CDR3 residues: CASSPLQIQETQYF. The CDR3 DNA is TGTGCCAGCTCACCGTTACAGATCCAAGAGACCCAGTACTTC.

The chain combines TRBV5-1 with TRBJ2-7; no clear D gene. CDR3 length: 14 residues. The germline V gene has CDR1 SGHRS and CDR2 YFSETQ. With 5 bases removed from V and 1 base from J, the gap between germline ends came to 13 bases. The CDR3 nucleotides read TGCGCCAGCAGAATTGAGGCCCATTCCTACGAGCAGTACTTC. It yields the protein CASRIEAHSYEQYF. Filled out from reference TRBV5-1 and TRBJ2-7, the complete variable domain reads KAGVTQTPRYLIKTRGQQVTLSCSPISGHRSVSWYQQTPGQGLQFLFEYFSETQRNKGNFPGRFSGRQFSNSRSEMNVSTLELGDSALYLCASRIEAHSYEQYFGPGTRLTVT.

The chain carries TRBV18 and TRBJ1-4; 7 bases agree with TRBD1. This CDR3 has 15 amino acids. Germline trimming cut 2 bases from V and 8 bases from J; bases unmatched to any gene: 8. Per the germline V gene, CDR1 is KGHSH and CDR2 is LQKENI. CDR3 region: CASSPSEGAREKLFF. The CDR3 DNA reads as TGTGCCAGCTCACCAAGTGAGGGGGCTCGAGAAAAACTGTTTTTT.

The rearrangement joins TRBV19 to TRBJ2-2; TRBD1 aligns across 8 bases. CDR1 and CDR2 (germline): LNHDA, SQIVND (reference sequence). This CDR3 spans 14 amino acids. Trimming took 4 bases from V and 4 from J; bases not matched to a gene: 2. The CDR3 nucleotides read TGTGCCAGTAGTAGTCAGGGGGCCACCGGGGAGCTGTTTTTT. Its protein is CASSSQGATGELFF.

CDR3 sequence reads: CASSASGVPPYEQYF. The CDR3 nucleotides are TGTGCCAGCAGCGCGTCAGGGGTTCCTCCCTACGAGCAGTACTTC. The gene calls are TRBV4-2 and TRBJ2-7; perhaps TRBD1 as D (6 bases). There are 15 residues in the CDR3. V was cut by 5 bases and J by 2 bases, with 16 bases left in between. Germline CDR1 LGHNA, CDR2 YNFKEQ.

The chain has TRBV28 and TRBJ2-5; 9 nucleotides match TRBD1. Germline CDR1 MDHEN, CDR2 SYDVKM. V lost 4 bases to trimming and J lost 4 bases; unmatched junction nucleotides: 4. This CDR3 region has 14 residues. The CDR3 sequence: CASSYTGGRETQYF. As DNA, the CDR3 is TGTGCCAGCAGTTACACAGGGGGCCGAGAGACCCAGTACTTC.

The chain links TRBV7-2 to TRBJ2-7; the D gene could be TRBD1 or TRBD2 (5 bases each). V was trimmed by 5 bases and J by 3 bases, leaving 11 bases between them. CDR1 and CDR2 (germline): SGHTA, FQGNSA. The CDR3 has 13 amino acids. The CDR3 DNA reads as TGTGCCAGCAGCCCCCGAGGGGTCTACGAGCAGTACTTC. It specifies CASSPRGVYEQYF.

The chain joins TRBV7-6 to TRBJ2-3; TRBD1 agrees at 9 bases. This CDR3 comprises 15 residues. Germline V gene sequence: CDR1 SGHVS, CDR2 FNYEAQ. The junction had 11 bases not matched to a gene; V was cut back by 8 bases and J by 5 bases. The CDR3 reads CASSPGQGMGDTQYF. The CDR3 DNA follows: TGTGCCAGCTCGCCAGGACAGGGGATGGGAGATACGCAGTATTTT.

This rearrangement joins TRBV6-6 to TRBJ2-1; tentatively, D is TRBD2 (6 bases). Trimming pared 0 bases from V and 8 bases from J, leaving 17 bases between. Germline assignment: CDR1 MNHNY and CDR2 SVGAGI (reference sequence). The CDR3 totals 16 residues. The chain's CDR3 is CASSYSVAAFGDEQFF. In DNA form, the CDR3 reads TGTGCCAGCAGTTACTCGGTAGCGGCCTTTGGGGATGAGCAGTTCTTC.

V and J are TRBV5-5 and TRBJ1-6; no clear D. This CDR3 is built from 15 residues. V was pared by 4 bases and J by 9 bases, with 17 bases between. Germline V CDR1 and CDR2: SGHKS, YYEKEE (reference sequence). CDR3 sequence (DNA): TGTGCCAGCAGCGCCATTGTAGGGTCGGGTTCACCCCTCCACTTT. It translates to CASSAIVGSGSPLHF.

V is TRBV9 and J is TRBJ1-1; 8 nucleotides line up with TRBD1. Looked up from germline, CDR1 is SGDLS and CDR2 is YYNGEE. Unmatched junction bases numbered 7, after V lost 7 bases and J lost 5 bases. The CDR3 sequence is 13 residues long. CDR3 nucleotide sequence: TGTGCCAGCTCTGCAGGGGGCCGAACTGAAGCTTTCTTT. Translation gives CASSAGGRTEAFF.